This T cell receptor beta chain is drawn from a study of cytomegalovirus exposure and HLA in healthy donors. In the PCR, 60 Vbeta and 13 Jbeta primers were used. Clones were sequenced by immunoSEQ multiplex PCR, and TCRdb holds only the in-frame ones, with some missing. This table holds about 90,000 clones, roughly 80% found once. The sample was PBMCs. The receptor's source is a boy under 18 in good health and CMV-seronegative.

The CDR3 reads CASSFRQGTGEQFF. The CDR3 DNA sequence: TGTGCCAGCAGCTTCCGACAGGGAACTGGTGAGCAGTTCTTC. This rearrangement joins TRBV11-3 to TRBJ2-1; 7 bases match TRBD1. V shed 3 bases and J 9 bases; nucleotides not matched to a gene: 8. The length of the CDR3 is 14 residues. Per the germline V gene, CDR1 is SGHNT and CDR2 is YENEEA.